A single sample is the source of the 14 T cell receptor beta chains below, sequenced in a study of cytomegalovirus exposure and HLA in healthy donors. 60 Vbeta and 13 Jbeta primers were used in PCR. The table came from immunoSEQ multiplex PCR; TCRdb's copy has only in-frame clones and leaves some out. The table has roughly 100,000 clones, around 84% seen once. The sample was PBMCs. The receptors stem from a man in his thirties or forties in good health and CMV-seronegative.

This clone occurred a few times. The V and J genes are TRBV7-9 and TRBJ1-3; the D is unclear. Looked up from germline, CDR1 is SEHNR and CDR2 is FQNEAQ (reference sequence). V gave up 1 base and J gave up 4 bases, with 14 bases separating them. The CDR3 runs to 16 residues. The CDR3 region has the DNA TGTGCCAGCAGCTTAGGGCAGGAAGGCACAGGAAACACCATATATTTT. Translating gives CASSLGQEGTGNTIYF.

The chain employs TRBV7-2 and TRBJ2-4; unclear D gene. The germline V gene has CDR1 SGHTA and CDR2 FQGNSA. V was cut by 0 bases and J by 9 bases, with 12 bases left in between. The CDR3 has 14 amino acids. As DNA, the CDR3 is TGTGCCAGCAGCTTAGCCTCGGGTAGTAGCATTCAGTACTTC. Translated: CASSLASGSSIQYF.

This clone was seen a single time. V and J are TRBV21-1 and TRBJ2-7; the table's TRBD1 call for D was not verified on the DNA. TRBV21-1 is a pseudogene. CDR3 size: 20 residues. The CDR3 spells CASSKVSPSGRGQSFYEQYF. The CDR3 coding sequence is TGTGCCAGCAGCAAAGTATCCCCATCCGGTCGGGGACAGAGCTTCTACGAGCAGTACTTC.

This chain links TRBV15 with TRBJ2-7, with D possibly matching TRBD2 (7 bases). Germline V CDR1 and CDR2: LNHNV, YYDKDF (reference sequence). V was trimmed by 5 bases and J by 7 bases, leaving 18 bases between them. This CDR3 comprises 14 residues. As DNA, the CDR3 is TGTGCCACCAGCCCCCCCCGGGGGCGGGGGGAGCAGTACTTC. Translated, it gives CATSPPRGRGEQYF.

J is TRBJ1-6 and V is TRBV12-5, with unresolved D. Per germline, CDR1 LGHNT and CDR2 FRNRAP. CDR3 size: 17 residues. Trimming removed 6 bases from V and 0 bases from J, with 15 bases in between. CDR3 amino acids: CASGRSGISSYNSPLHF. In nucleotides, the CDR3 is TGTGCTAGTGGCCGCTCCGGGATAAGCTCCTATAATTCACCCCTCCACTTT. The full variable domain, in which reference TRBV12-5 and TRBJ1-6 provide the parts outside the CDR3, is DARVTQTPRHKVTEMGQEVTMRCQPILGHNTVFWYRQTMMQGLELLAYFRNRAPLDDSGMPKDRFSAEMPDATLATLKIQPSEPRDSAVYFCASGRSGISSYNSPLHFGNGTRLTVT.

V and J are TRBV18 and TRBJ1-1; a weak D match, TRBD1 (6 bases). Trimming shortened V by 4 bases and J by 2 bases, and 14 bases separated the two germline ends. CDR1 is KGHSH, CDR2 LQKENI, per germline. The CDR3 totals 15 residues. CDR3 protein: CASSLGAQVNTEAFF. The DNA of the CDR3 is TGTGCCAGCTCACTGGGGGCCCAGGTTAACACTGAAGCTTTCTTT. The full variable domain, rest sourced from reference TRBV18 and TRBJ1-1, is NAGVMQNPRHLVRRRGQEARLRCSPMKGHSHVYWYRQLPEEGLKFMVYLQKENIIDESGMPKERFSAEFPKEGPSILRIQQVVRGDSAAYFCASSLGAQVNTEAFFGQGTRLTVV.

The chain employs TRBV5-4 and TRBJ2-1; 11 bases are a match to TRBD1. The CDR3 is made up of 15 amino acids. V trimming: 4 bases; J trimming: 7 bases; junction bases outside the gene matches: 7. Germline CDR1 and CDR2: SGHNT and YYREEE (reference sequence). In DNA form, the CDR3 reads TGTGCCAGCAGCCGCGGGACAGGGGGGTTTAATGAGCAGTTCTTC. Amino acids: CASSRGTGGFNEQFF.

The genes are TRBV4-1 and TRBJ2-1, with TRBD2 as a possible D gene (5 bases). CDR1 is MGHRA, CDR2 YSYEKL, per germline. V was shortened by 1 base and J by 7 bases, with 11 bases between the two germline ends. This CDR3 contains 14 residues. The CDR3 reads CASSQVGSGNEQFF. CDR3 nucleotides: TGCGCCAGCAGCCAAGTTGGTTCGGGGAATGAGCAGTTCTTC.

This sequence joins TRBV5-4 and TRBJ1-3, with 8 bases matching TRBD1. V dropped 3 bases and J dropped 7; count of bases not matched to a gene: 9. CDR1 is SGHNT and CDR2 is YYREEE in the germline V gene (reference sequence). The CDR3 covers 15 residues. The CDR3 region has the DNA TGTGCCAGCAGCTCATCAGGGGGCGCGGGGAACACCATATATTTT. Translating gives CASSSSGGAGNTIYF.

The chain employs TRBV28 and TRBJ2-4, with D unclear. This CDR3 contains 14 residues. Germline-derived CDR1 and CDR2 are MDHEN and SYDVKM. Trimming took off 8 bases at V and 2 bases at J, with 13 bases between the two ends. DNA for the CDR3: TGTGCCAGCGTTGACACAGTTCCCAAAAACATTCAGTACTTC. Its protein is CASVDTVPKNIQYF.

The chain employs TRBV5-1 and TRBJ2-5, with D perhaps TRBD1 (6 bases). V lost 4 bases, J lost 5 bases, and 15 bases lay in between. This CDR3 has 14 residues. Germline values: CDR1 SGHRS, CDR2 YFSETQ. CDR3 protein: CASSPQGPGETQYF. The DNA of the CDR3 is TGCGCCAGCAGCCCACAGGGTCCCGGCGAGACCCAGTACTTC.

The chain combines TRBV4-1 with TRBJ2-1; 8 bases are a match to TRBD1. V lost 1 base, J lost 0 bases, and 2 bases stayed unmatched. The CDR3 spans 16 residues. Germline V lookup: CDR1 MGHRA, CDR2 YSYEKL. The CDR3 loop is CASSQAGGRSYNEQFF. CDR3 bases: TGCGCCAGCAGCCAAGCAGGGGGCCGCTCCTACAATGAGCAGTTCTTC.

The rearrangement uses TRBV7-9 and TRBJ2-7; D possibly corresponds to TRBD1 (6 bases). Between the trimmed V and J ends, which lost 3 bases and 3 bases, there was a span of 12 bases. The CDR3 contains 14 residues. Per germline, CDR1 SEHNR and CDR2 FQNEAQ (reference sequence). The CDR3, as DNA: TGTGCCAGCAGCTTGAGCCGGGACAACTACGAGCAGTACTTC. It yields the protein CASSLSRDNYEQYF.

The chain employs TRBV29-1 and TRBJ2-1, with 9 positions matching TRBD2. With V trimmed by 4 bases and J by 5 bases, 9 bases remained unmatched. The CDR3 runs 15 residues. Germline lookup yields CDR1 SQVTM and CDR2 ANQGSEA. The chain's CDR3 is CSVGVRAGGNNEQFF. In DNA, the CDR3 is TGCAGCGTTGGAGTCAGAGCGGGAGGTAACAATGAGCAGTTCTTC.